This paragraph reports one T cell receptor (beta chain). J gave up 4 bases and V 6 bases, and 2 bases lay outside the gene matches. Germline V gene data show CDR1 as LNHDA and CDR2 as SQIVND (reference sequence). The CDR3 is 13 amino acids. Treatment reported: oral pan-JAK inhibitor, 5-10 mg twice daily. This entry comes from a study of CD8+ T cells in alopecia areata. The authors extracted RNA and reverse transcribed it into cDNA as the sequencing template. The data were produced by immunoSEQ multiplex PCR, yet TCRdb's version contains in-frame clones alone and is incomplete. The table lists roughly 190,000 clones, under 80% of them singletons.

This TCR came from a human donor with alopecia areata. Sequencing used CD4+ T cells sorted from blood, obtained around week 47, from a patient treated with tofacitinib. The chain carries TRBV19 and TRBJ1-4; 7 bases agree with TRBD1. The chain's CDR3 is CASRGQINEKLFF. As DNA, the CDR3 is TGTGCCAGTAGGGGACAGATTAATGAAAAACTGTTTTTT.